This T cell receptor beta chain is from a study of cytomegalovirus exposure and HLA in healthy donors. The study, taken as a whole, reports: Reportedly, TCR beta sequences accurately predicted HLA-A and HLA-B alleles in most subjects.

Germline CDR1 and CDR2: LGHNA and YNFKEQ. The CDR3 consists of 16 residues. Trimming took off 2 bases at V and 7 bases at J, with 19 bases between the two ends. Points on this clone: Antigen: not known.

13 Jbeta primers and 60 Vbeta primers were used for the PCR. Per the original data handling: Per a later analysis, the number of unique TCR beta chains was approximately 80 million, of which some 10 million were shared. Sequenced by immunoSEQ multiplex PCR; TCRdb stores in-frame clones only, minus some. The DNA gave D and trimming, while V, J and clone size come from that table. The table records around 170,000 clones, around 80% of them present only once. The TCR sequence derives from a man aged 35-49 years in good health and CMV-seronegative. The chain carries TRBV4-2 and TRBJ2-3, with D possibly being TRBD2 (5 bases). Specimen: PBMCs. In DNA, the CDR3 is TGTGCCAGCAGCCAACCGGACTCCCTAGGTCGAAATACGCAGTATTTT. This gives the protein CASSQPDSLGRNTQYF.